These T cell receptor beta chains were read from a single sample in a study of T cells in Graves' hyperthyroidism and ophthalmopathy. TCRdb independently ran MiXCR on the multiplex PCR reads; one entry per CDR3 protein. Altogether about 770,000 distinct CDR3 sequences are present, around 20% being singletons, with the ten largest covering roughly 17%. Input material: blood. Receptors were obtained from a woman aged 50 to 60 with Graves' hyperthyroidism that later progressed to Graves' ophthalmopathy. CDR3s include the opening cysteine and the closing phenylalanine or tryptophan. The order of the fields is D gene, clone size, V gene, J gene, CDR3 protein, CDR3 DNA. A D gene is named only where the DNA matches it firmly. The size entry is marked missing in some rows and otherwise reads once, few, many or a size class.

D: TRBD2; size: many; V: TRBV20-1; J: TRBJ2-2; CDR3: CSARTSGGRTGELFF; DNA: TGCAGTGCCCGGACTAGCGGGGGGCGCACCGGGGAGCTGTTTTTT
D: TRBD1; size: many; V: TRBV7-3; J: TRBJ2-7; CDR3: CASSLGTGISYEQYF; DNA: TGTGCCAGCAGCTTAGGGACAGGGATATCGTACGAGCAGTACTTC
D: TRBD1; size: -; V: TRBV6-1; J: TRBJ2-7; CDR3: CASGQGPSYEQYF; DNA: TGTGCCAGTGGACAGGGACCCTCCTACGAGCAGTACTTC
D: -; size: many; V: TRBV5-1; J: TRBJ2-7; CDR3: CASSLNRNSYEQYF; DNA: TGCGCCAGCAGCCTGAACAGGAATTCCTACGAGCAGTACTTC
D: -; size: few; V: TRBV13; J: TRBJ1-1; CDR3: CASSLGGGPLEAFF; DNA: TGTGCCAGCAGCTTAGGCGGGGGCCCCTTGGAGGCTTTCTTT
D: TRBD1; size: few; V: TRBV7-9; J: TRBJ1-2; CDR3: CASSTEGQAYAYGYTF; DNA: TGTGCCAGCAGTACAGAAGGACAGGCCTATGCCTATGGCTACACCTTC
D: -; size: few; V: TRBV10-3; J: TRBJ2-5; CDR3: CAIRAGQQETQYF; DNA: TGTGCCATCAGGGCGGGACAGCAAGAGACCCAGTACTTC
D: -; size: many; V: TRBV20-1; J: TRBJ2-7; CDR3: CSARDGNPNSYEQYF; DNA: TGCAGTGCTAGAGACGGAAACCCCAATTCCTACGAGCAGTACTTC
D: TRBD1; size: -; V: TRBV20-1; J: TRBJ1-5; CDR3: CSASTRQGGFQPQHF; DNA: TGCAGTGCTAGCACCCGACAGGGTGGTTTCCAGCCCCAGCATTTT
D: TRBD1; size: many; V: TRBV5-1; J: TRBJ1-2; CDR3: CASSRQGENYGYTF; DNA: TGCGCCAGCAGCCGGCAGGGGGAAAACTATGGCTACACCTTC
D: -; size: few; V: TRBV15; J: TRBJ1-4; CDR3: CATSRRKGQGSEKLFF; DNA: TGTGCCACCAGCAGAAGAAAAGGGCAGGGTAGTGAAAAACTGTTTTTT
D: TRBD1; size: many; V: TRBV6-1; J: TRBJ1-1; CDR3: CASSGSLQGQGAFF; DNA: TGTGCCAGCAGTGGTTCCCTCCAGGGACAGGGAGCTTTCTTT
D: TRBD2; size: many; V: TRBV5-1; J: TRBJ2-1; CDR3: CASSSPRLAGGGRHNEQFF; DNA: TGCGCCAGCAGCTCCCCTCGGCTAGCGGGGGGTGGCAGGCACAATGAGCAGTTCTTC
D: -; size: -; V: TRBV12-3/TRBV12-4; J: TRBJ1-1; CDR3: CASRGRWDTEAFF; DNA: TGTGCCAGCAGGGGAAGGTGGGACACTGAAGCTTTCTTT
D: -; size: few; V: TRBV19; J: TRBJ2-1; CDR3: CASTPGRDIYHNEQFF; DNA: TGTGCCAGTACCCCGGGCCGGGACATCTACCACAATGAGCAGTTCTTC
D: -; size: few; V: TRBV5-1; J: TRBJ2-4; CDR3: CASSPGTLKNIQYF; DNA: TGCGCCAGCAGCCCCGGGACACTTAAAAACATTCAGTACTTC
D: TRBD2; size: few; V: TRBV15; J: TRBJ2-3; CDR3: CATSRRSQRGAADTQYF; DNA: TGTGCCACCAGCAGACGGTCCCAGCGGGGGGCCGCAGATACGCAGTATTTT
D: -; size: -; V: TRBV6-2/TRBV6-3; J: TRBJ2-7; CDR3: CASSTRERATYEQYF; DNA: TGTGCCAGCAGTACCCGGGAAAGAGCTACCTACGAGCAGTACTTC
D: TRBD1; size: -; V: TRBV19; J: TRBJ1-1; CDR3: CASSTGTGNTEAFF; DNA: TGTGCCAGTAGTACCGGGACAGGGAACACTGAAGCTTTCTTT
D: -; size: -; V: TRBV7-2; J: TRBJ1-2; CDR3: CASSPDQDSNYGYTF; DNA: TGTGCCAGCAGCCCCGACCAGGACAGTAACTATGGCTACACCTTC
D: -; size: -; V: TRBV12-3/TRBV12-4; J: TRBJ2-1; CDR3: CASSKGVASSYNEQFF; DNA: TGTGCCAGCTCCAAAGGGGTCGCAAGCTCCTACAATGAGCAGTTCTTC
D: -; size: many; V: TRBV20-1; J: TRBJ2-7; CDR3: CSARDSDSRSYEQYF; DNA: TGCAGTGCTAGAGATTCGGACAGTCGCTCCTACGAGCAGTACTTC
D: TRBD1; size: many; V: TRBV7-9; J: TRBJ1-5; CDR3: CASSTGKGGSNQPQHF; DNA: TGTGCCAGCAGCACTGGGAAAGGGGGCAGCAATCAGCCCCAGCATTTT
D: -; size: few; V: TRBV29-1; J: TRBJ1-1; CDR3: CSVEDLEGGTEAFF; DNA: TGCAGCGTTGAAGATTTGGAGGGGGGGACTGAAGCTTTCTTT
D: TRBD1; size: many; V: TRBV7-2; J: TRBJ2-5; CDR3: CASSYRDREWETQYF; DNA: TGTGCCAGCAGCTACCGGGACAGGGAGTGGGAGACCCAGTACTTC
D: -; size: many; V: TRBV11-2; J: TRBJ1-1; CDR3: CASSSDVQVPEAFF; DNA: TGTGCCAGCAGCTCCGATGTCCAGGTACCTGAAGCTTTCTTT
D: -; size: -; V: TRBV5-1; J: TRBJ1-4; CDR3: CASSLGGASNEKLFF; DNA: TGCGCCAGCAGTTTGGGGGGGGCTTCTAATGAAAAACTGTTTTTT
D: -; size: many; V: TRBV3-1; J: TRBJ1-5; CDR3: CASRDTGFGQPQHF; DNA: TGTGCCAGCAGGGATACAGGGTTTGGTCAGCCCCAGCATTTT
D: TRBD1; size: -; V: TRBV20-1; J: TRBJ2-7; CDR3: CSASGDRTYEQYF; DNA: TGCAGTGCCTCGGGGGACAGGACCTACGAGCAGTACTTC
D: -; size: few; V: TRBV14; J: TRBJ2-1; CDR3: CASSQIIGWDVRSNEQFF; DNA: TGTGCCAGCAGCCAAATTATTGGTTGGGACGTTAGGTCAAATGAGCAGTTCTTC
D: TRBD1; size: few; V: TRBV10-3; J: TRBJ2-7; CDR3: CAISDRGGSYEQYF; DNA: TGTGCCATCTCGGACAGGGGGGGCTCCTACGAGCAGTACTTC
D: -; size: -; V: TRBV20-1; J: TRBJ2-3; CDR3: CSARGGSADTQYF; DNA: TGCAGTGCTAGAGGTGGATCCGCAGATACGCAGTATTTT
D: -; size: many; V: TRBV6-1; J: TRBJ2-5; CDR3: CASRLPLQETQYF; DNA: TGTGCCAGCCGCCTTCCCCTCCAAGAGACCCAGTACTTC
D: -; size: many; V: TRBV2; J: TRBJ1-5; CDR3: CASSLRGGSRQPQHF; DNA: TGTGCCAGCAGTCTCAGGGGAGGATCGCGGCAGCCCCAGCATTTT
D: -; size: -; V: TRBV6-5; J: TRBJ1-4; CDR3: CASSYSVDIEKLFF; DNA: TGTGCCAGCAGTTACTCGGTGGACATAGAAAAACTGTTTTTT
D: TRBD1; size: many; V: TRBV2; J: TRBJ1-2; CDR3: CASSGDRNYGYTF; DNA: TGTGCCAGCAGTGGGGACAGAAACTATGGCTACACCTTC
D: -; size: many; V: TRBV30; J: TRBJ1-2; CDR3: CAWSQSHYGYTF; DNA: TGTGCCTGGAGCCAGTCGCACTATGGCTACACCTTC
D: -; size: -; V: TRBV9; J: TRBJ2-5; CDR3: CASSVGGPGETQYF; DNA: TGTGCCAGCAGCGTTGGGGGTCCCGGGGAGACCCAGTACTTC
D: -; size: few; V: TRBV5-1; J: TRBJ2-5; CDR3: CASSLFPGVGETQYF; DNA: TGCGCCAGCAGCTTGTTTCCGGGGGTTGGAGAGACCCAGTACTTC
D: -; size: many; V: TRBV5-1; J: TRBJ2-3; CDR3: CASSWGTAGPDTQYF; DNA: TGCGCCAGCAGCTGGGGGACGGCCGGACCAGATACGCAGTATTTT
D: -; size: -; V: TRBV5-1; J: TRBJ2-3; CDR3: CASSQGSWVDTQYF; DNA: TGCGCCAGCAGCCAGGGGAGTTGGGTAGATACGCAGTATTTT
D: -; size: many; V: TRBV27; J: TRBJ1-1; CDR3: CASSPLTGAFEAFF; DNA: TGTGCCAGCAGTCCCTTAACAGGCGCCTTTGAAGCTTTCTTT
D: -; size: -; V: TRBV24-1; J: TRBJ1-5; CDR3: CATSDHRSDNQPQHF; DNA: TGTGCCACCAGCGATCACCGCTCAGACAATCAGCCCCAGCATTTT
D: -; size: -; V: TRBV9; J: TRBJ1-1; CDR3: CASSVASVGRTEAFF; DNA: TGTGCCAGCAGCGTAGCGTCAGTCGGTAGGACTGAAGCTTTCTTT
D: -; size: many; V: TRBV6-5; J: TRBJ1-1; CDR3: CASSYGQDGARTEAFF; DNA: TGTGCCAGCAGTTACGGGCAGGATGGTGCTCGCACTGAAGCTTTCTTT
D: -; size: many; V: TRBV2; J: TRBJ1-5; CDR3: CASIAGRRNNQPQHF; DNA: TGTGCCAGCATTGCAGGGCGGAGGAACAATCAGCCCCAGCATTTT
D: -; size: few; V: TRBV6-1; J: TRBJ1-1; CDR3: CASSYTMTGEAFF; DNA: TGTGCCAGCAGTTATACGATGACAGGAGAAGCTTTCTTT
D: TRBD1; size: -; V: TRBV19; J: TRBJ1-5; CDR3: CASTAERGTGSFIGNQPQHF; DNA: TGTGCCAGTACCGCCGAAAGAGGGACAGGGAGTTTTATAGGCAATCAGCCCCAGCATTTT
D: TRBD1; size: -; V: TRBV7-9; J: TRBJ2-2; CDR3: CAAGGGQGTTGELFF; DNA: TGTGCCGCAGGAGGGGGACAGGGGACCACCGGGGAGCTGTTTTTT
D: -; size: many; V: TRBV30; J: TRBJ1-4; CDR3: CAWSVNSEKLFF; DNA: TGTGCCTGGAGTGTAAACAGTGAAAAACTGTTTTTT
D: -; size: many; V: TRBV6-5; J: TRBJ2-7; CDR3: CASSYSNNPYEQYF; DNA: TGTGCCAGCAGTTACTCGAATAATCCCTACGAGCAGTACTTC
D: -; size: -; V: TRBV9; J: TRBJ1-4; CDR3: CASSPRRDSTNEKLFF; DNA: TGTGCCAGCAGCCCCCGACGGGACTCAACTAATGAAAAACTGTTTTTT